Only one count was recorded for the clone carrying this T cell receptor (beta chain). Its antigen remains unidentified. Though nominally healthy at sampling, donors likely had unrecorded immune exposures. These data originate in a study of cytomegalovirus exposure and HLA in healthy donors. Study-wide context: Genotyping showed roughly 86% of fewer than 500 donors falling in the Caucasian-associated ancestry cluster.

Whole-study findings and limits: The likely origin of a cluster of highly shared sequence variants was a sequencing artifact.

V was shortened by 3 bases and J by 13 bases, with 24 bases between the two germline ends. The CDR3 consists of 16 residues. In germline, CDR1 is KGHSH, CDR2 LQKENI. 60 Vbeta and 13 Jbeta primers were used in PCR. Assay used: immunoSEQ multiplex PCR; TCRdb lists only in-frame clones, some missing. The profile covers 180,000 or so clones, with 82% appearing a single time and around 6.3% taken by the ten largest. The chain uses TRBV18 and TRBJ1-4, with a tentative D call TRBD1 (6 bases). This TCR was recovered from a woman between 50 and 59 years old in good health and CMV-seropositive. What was sequenced was PBMCs. The CDR3 coding sequence is TGTGCCAGCTCACCGTCGGACAGAGCCATAATGAAAGGACTGTTTTTT. Encoded protein: CASSPSDRAIMKGLFF.